This entry features one T cell receptor beta chain sequence. This CDR3 is 15 amino acids long. Trimming removed 5 bases from V and 0 bases from J; junction bases left unmatched: 3. Germline V CDR1 and CDR2: MNHEY, SVGEGT. Measured with immunoSEQ multiplex PCR; TCRdb has only the in-frame clones, and not every one. Found here are 95,000 or so clones, approximately 86% of them singletons; the top ten hold more than 1%. The source of the sample is a study of blood T cell repertoires in COVID-19. Input material: peripheral blood. The TCR comes from a man aged 80 or over with active or convalescent COVID-19. The chain joins TRBV6-2 or TRBV6-3 to TRBJ1-5; TRBD1 matches 8 bases. In DNA, the CDR3 is TGTGCCAGCAGTAAGACAGGGGCTAGCAATCAGCCCCAGCATTTT. This encodes CASSKTGASNQPQHF.